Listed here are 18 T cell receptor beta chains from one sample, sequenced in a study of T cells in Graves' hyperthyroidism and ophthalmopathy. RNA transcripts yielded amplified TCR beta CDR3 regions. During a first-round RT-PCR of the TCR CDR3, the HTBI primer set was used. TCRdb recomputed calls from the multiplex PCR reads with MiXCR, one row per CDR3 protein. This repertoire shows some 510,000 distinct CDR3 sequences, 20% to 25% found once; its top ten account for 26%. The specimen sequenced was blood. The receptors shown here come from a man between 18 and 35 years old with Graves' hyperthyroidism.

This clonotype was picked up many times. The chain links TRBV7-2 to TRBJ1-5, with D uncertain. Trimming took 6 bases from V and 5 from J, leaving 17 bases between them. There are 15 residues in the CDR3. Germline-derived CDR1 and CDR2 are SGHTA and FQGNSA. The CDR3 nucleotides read TGTGCCAGCAGTGAATTCGGACTGAGCGATCAGCCCCAGCATTTT. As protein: CASSEFGLSDQPQHF. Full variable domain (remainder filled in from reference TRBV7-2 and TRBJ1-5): GAGVSQSPSNKVTEKGKDVELRCDPISGHTALYWYRQSLGQGLEFLIYFQGNSAPDKSGLPSDRFSAERTGGSVSTLTIQRTQQEDSAVYLCASSEFGLSDQPQHFGDGTRLSIL.

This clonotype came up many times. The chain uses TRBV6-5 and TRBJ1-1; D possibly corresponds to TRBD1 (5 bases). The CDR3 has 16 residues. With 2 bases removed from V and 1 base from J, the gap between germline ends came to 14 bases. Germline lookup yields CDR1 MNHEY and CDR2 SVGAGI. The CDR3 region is CASSYGGSGGNTEAFF. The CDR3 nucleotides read TGTGCCAGCAGTTACGGGGGGAGCGGGGGGAACACTGAAGCTTTCTTT.

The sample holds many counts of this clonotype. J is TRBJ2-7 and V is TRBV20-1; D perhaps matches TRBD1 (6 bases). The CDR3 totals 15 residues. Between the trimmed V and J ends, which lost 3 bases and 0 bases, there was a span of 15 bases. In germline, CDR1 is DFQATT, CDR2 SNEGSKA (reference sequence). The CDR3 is CSASDGQPFSYEQYF. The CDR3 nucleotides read TGCAGTGCTAGTGATGGACAGCCGTTCTCCTACGAGCAGTACTTC.

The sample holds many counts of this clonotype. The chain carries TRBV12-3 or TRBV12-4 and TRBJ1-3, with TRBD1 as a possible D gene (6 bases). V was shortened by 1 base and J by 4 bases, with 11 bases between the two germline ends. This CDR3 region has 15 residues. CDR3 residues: CASSLGRTVGNTIYF. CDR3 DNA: TGTGCCAGCAGTTTAGGGAGGACAGTCGGAAACACCATATATTTT.

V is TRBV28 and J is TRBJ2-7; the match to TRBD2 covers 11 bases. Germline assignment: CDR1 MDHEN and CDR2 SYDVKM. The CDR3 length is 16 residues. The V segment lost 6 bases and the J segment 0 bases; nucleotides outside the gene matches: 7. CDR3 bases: TGTGCCAGCAGCTTCTCTAGCGGGGGGCTCTCCTACGAGCAGTACTTC. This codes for CASSFSSGGLSYEQYF.

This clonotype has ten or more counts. The DNA of the CDR3 is TGCGCCAGCAGCTTGGACACGGGCTATGGCTACACCTTC. This translates into CASSLDTGYGYTF. This chain joins TRBV5-1 and TRBJ1-2; unclear D gene. Trimming removed 0 bases at V and 4 bases at J, with 7 bases between. The V gene's germline CDR1 is SGHRS and CDR2 YFSETQ. The CDR3 consists of 13 residues.

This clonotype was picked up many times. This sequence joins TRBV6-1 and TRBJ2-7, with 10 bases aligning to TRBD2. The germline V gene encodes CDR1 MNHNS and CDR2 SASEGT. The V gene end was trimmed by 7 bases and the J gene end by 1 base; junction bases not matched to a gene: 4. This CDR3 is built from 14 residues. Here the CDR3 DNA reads TGTGCCAGCAAGCCTAGCGGGGGATCCTACGAGCAGTACTTC. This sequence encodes CASKPSGGSYEQYF.

CDR3 DNA sequence: TGTGCCAGCAGTTTCCCCAGGGTCAAAAACATTCAGTACTTC. It is translated as CASSFPRVKNIQYF. J is TRBJ2-4 and V is TRBV12-3 or TRBV12-4, with a tentative D call TRBD1 (5 bases). The CDR3 spans 14 residues. Trimming left V 3 bases short and J 3 bases short, with 9 bases between.

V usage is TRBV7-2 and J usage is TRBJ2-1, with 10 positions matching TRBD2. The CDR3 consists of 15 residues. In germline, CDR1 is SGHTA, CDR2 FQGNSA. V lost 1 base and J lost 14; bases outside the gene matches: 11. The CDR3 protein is CASSLEGLAEGEKFF. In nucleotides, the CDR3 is TGTGCCAGCAGCTTAGAAGGACTAGCGGAGGGAGAGAAGTTCTTC. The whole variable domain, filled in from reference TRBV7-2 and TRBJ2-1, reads GAGVSQSPSNKVTEKGKDVELRCDPISGHTALYWYRQSLGQGLEFLIYFQGNSAPDKSGLPSDRFSAERTGGSVSTLTIQRTQQEDSAVYLCASSLEGLAEGEKFFGPGTRLTVL.

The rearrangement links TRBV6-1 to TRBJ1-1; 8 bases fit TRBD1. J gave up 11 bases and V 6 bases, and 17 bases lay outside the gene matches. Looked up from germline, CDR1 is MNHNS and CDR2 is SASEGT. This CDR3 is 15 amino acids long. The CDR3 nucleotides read TGTGCCAGCAGCCCCGGGACAGGCTCGAAGTACCCTGCTTTCTTT. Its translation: CASSPGTGSKYPAFF.

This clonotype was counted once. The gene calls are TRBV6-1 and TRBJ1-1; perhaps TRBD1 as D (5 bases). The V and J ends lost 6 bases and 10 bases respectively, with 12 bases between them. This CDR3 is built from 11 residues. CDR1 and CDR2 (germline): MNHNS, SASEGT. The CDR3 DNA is TGTGCCAGCAGGGCAGGGTTTGCAGCTTTCTTT. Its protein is CASRAGFAAFF.

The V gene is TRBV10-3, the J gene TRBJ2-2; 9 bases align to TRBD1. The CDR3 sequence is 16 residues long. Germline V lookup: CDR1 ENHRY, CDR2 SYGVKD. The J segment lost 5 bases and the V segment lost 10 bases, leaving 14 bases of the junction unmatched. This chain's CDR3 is CATVALGTGSTGELFF. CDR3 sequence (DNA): TGTGCCACCGTAGCTCTCGGGACAGGGAGTACCGGGGAGCTGTTTTTT.

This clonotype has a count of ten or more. DNA for the CDR3: TGTGCCAGCAAAGGCAGCAAAGCTTTCTTT. Protein sequence: CASKGSKAFF. The chain carries TRBV2 and TRBJ1-1; D unresolved. Germline V gives CDR1 SNHLY, CDR2 FYNNEI. V was trimmed by 7 bases and J by 9 bases, leaving 9 bases between them. CDR3 length: 10 amino acids. Based on the CDR3 plus reference TRBV2 and TRBJ1-1, the full variable domain is EPEVTQTPSHQVTQMGQEVILRCVPISNHLYFYWYRQILGQKVEFLVSFYNNEISEKSEIFDDQFSVERPDGSNFTLKIRSTKLEDSAMYFCASKGSKAFFGQGTRLTVV.

This CDR3 is CASSLTTGDEQYF. CDR3 in DNA: TGCGCCAGCAGCTTAACGACCGGGGACGAGCAGTACTTC. The chain couples TRBV5-1 to TRBJ2-7; TRBD2 is a possible D gene (5 bases). Trimming cost V 2 bases and J 5 bases, with 11 bases left between them. The germline V gene encodes CDR1 SGHRS and CDR2 YFSETQ. The CDR3 sequence is 13 residues long.

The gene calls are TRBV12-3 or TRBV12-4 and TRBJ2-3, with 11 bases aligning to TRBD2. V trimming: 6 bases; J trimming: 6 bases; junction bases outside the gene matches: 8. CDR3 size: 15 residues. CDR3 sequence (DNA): TGTGCCAGCAGCTTTAGCGGGGGGGCCCCCGATACGCAGTATTTT. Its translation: CASSFSGGAPDTQYF.

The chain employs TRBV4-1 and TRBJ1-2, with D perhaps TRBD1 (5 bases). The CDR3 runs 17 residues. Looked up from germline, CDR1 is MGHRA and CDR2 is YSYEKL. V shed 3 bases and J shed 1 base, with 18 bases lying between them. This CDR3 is CASSQGFVDRSNYGYTF. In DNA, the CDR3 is TGCGCCAGCAGCCAGGGGTTCGTCGACAGAAGTAACTATGGCTACACCTTC.

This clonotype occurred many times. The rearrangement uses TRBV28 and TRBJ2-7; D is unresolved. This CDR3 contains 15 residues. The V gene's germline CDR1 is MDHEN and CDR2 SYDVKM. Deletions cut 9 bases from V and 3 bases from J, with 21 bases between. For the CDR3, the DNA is TGTGCCAGTCGGCCCCCAGGCCCCCCCATCTACGAGCAGTACTTC. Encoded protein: CASRPPGPPIYEQYF.

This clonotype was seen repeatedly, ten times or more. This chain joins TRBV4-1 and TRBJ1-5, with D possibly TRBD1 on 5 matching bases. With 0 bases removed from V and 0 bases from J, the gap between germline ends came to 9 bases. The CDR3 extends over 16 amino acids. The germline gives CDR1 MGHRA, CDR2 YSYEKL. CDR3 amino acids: CASSQDWGDSNQPQHF. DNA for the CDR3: TGCGCCAGCAGCCAAGATTGGGGGGATAGCAATCAGCCCCAGCATTTT.